The 10 T cell receptor beta chains listed next were all sequenced from one sample in a study of T cell responses to AZD1222 COVID-19 vaccine. TCRdb's copy holds only in-frame clones and misses some; the assay was immunoSEQ multiplex PCR. Of approximately 150,000 clones in the sample, roughly nine tenths were seen once. The sequencing here drew on peripheral blood, taken on day 0 of AZD1222 vaccination. The source of these receptors is an adult in good health.

The sample holds one count of this clone. V gene TRBV2 combines with J gene TRBJ1-6; D might be TRBD1 (5 bases). The CDR3 contains 15 residues. V was clipped by 3 bases and J by 4 bases, with 10 bases between them. Germline values: CDR1 SNHLY, CDR2 FYNNEI. The CDR3 is CASSDGTDYNSPLHF. The CDR3 DNA sequence: TGTGCCAGCAGTGATGGGACCGATTATAATTCACCCCTCCACTTT.

The V call is TRBV2, the J call TRBJ2-1; 7 nucleotides agree with TRBD2. Germline loops: CDR1 SNHLY, CDR2 FYNNEI. The J segment lost 0 bases and the V segment lost 1 base, leaving 3 bases of the junction unmatched. CDR3 length equals 16 residues. In DNA form, the CDR3 reads TGTGCCAGCAGTGAAGGGGGGGGAGCCTCCTACAATGAGCAGTTCTTC. It translates to CASSEGGGASYNEQFF.

The chain carries TRBV12-3 or TRBV12-4 and TRBJ1-2; D call uncertain. Trimming removed 5 bases at V and 3 bases at J, with 10 bases between. This CDR3 comprises 13 residues. CDR3 protein: CASSRRRYYGYTF. The CDR3 nucleotides are TGTGCCAGCAGTCGCAGGCGGTACTATGGCTACACCTTC.

This clone was counted a few times. The rearrangement uses TRBV7-6 and TRBJ2-5; TRBD2 might be the D (7 bases). Germline V gene data show CDR1 as SGHVS and CDR2 as FNYEAQ. There are 12 residues in the CDR3. V was pared by 8 bases and J by 5 bases, with 12 bases between. This CDR3 reads CASGKGGETQYF. Here the CDR3 DNA reads TGTGCCAGCGGAAAGGGGGGGGAGACCCAGTACTTC.

The V and J genes are TRBV30 and TRBJ2-3; D perhaps matches TRBD2 (6 bases). Germline CDR1 and CDR2: GTSNPN and SVGIG (reference sequence). The CDR3 covers 14 residues. The V gene lost 2 bases and the J gene lost 0 bases, with 9 bases spanning the gap. CDR3 bases: TGTGCCTGGAGTTACGGGACTAGCACAGATACGCAGTATTTT. It specifies CAWSYGTSTDTQYF.

Points on this clone: Other DNA sequences within the sample encode an identical CDR3. The V call is TRBV19, the J call TRBJ1-5, with D tentatively TRBD1 (6 bases). Germline V gene data show CDR1 as LNHDA and CDR2 as SQIVND (reference sequence). Between the trimmed V and J ends, which lost 5 bases and 3 bases, there was a span of 14 bases. The CDR3 runs to 15 residues. In nucleotides, the CDR3 is TGTGCCAGTAGTCCCGGGCAGGGGTCCAATCAGCCCCAGCATTTT. Its translation is CASSPGQGSNQPQHF.

This clone was picked up a small number of times. V usage is TRBV19 and J usage is TRBJ2-1; 10 bases are shared with TRBD1. This CDR3 has 15 amino acids. The germline V gene has CDR1 LNHDA and CDR2 SQIVND (reference sequence). With V trimmed by 5 bases and J by 3 bases, 4 bases remained unmatched. The CDR3 DNA follows: TGTGCCAGTAGTTCGGACAGGGGGAACTACAATGAGCAGTTCTTC. It is translated as CASSSDRGNYNEQFF.

The V call is TRBV3-1 (or the pseudogene TRBV3-2), the J call TRBJ1-6, with D tentatively TRBD1 (6 bases). CDR1 is LGHDT and CDR2 is YNNKEL in the germline V gene (reference sequence). This CDR3 spans 16 amino acids. The germline V and J ends were trimmed by 0 bases and 10 bases, with 16 bases remaining between them. CDR3: CASSQDGGRRGSPLHF. CDR3 nucleotides: TGTGCCAGCAGCCAAGATGGGGGGCGGAGGGGCTCACCCCTCCACTTT.

V gene TRBV2 combines with J gene TRBJ1-5; no clear D gene. Germline CDR1 reads SNHLY; CDR2 reads FYNNEI. Trimming removed 0 bases from V and 3 bases from J, with 0 bases in between. The CDR3 covers 12 residues. CDR3 region: CASSEANQPQHF. The CDR3 nucleotides are TGTGCCAGCAGTGAAGCCAATCAGCCCCAGCATTTT.

The chain carries TRBV5-5 and TRBJ1-1; no definite D call. Germline V gene data show CDR1 as SGHKS and CDR2 as YYEKEE (reference sequence). The CDR3 length is 15 residues. Trimming stripped 3 bases from V and 5 bases from J, with 17 bases between. The CDR3 region has the DNA TGTGCCAGCAGCTCCCTTGGTGGGATTGGAACTGAAGCTTTCTTT. It yields the protein CASSSLGGIGTEAFF.